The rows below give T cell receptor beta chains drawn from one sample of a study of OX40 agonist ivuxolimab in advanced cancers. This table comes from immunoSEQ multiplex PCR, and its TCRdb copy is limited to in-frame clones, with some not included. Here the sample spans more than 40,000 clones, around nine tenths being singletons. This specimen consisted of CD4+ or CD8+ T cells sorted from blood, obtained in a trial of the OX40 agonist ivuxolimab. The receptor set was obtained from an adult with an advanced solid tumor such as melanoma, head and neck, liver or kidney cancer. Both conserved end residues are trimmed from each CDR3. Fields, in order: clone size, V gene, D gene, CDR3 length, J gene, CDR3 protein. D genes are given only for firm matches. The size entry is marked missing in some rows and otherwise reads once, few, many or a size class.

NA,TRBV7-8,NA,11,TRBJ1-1,ASSQRANTEAF
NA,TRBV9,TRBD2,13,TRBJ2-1,ASSVSLAGGLEQF
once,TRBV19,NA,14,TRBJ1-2,ASSIDAGAEPYGYT
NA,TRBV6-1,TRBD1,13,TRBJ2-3,ASSGVRGRTDTQY
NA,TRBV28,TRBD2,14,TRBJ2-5,ASSSELTSGQETQY
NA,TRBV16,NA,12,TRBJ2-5,ASSHLEDQETQY
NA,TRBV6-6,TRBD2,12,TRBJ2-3,ATGISGVADTQY
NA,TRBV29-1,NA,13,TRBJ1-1,SAASTALIGTEAF
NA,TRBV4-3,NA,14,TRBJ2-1,ASSQEVVSSYNEQF
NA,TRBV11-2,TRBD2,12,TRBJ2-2,ASSSSGRRGELF
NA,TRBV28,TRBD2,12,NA,ASRIGRGSYEQY
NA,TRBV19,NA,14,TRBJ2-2,ASSISSPPSGGELF
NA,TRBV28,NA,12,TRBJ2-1,ASTVVVGFHEQF
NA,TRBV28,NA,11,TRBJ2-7,ASSTPDWLEQY
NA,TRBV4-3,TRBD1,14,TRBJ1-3,ASSQGTGLSGNTIY
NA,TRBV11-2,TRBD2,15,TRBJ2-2,ASSFGLAGGPAGELF
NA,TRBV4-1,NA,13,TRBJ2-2,ASSQEVDFSGELF
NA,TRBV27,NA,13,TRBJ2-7,ASSPIPSFSYEQY
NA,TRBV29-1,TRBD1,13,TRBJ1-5,SVVGTGDSNQPQH
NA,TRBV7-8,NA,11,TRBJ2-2,ASQVPVTGELF
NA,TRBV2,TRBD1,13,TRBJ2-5,ASSPTGEDQETQY
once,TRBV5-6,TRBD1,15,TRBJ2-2,ASSDPGQGINTGELF
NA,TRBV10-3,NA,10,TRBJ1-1,AISAGDTEAF
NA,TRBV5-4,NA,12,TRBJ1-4,ASSSQDTNEKLF
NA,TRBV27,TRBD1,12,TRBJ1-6,ASSLGQGDSPLH
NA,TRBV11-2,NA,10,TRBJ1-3,ASSFRENTIY
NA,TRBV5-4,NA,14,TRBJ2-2,ASSLASTGATGELF
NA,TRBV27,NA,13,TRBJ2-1,ASSLILTSWDEQF
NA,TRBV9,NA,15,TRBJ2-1,ASSVGDLGSSYNEQF
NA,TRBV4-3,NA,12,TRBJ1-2,ASSQGRGTYGYT
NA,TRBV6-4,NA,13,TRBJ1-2,ASSERAGASYGYT
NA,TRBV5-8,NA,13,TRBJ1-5,ASSRPATGNQPQH
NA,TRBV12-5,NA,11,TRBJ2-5,ASGFSLEETQY
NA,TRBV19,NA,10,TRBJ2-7,ASSRGIYEQY
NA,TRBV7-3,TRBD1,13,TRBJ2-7,ASSPENRGTYEQY
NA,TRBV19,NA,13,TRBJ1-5,ASTEWGFSNQPQH
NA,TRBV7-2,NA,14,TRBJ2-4,ASSRWEQGGGSVQY
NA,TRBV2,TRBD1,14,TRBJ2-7,ASSQSRDRSSYEQY
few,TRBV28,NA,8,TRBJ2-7,ASSYYEQY
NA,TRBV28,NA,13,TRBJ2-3,ASRSGLNGRDTQY
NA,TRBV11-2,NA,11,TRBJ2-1,ASRTDSYNEQF
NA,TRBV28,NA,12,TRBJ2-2,ASSLLGVTGELF
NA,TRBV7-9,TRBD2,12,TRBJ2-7,ASTNRGGLYEQY
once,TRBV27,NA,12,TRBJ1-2,ASSFFGGSYGYT
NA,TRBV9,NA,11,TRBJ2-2,ASSAPNTGELF
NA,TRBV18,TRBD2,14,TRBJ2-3,ASSSGLAGPTDTQY
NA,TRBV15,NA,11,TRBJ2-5,ATGTRNQETQY
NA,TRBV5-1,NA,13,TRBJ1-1,ASSFKRTQNTEAF
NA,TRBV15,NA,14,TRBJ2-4,ATSRSITEGKNIQY
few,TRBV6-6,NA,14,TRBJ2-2,ASSFLDAKNTGELF
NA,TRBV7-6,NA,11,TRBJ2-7,ASSFDGSYEQY
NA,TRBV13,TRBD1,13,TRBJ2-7,ASSPAGQGSHEQY
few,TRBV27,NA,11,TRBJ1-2,ASSLSYGYGYT